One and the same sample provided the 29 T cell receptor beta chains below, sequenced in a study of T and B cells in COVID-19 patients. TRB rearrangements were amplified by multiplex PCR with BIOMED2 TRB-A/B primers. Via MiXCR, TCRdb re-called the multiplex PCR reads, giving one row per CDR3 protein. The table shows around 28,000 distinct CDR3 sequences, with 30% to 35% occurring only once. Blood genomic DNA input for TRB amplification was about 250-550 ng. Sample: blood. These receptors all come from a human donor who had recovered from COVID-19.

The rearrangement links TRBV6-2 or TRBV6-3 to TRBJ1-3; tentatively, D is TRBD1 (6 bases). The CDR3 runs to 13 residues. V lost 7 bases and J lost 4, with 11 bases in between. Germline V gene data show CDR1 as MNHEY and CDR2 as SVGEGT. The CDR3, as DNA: TGTGCCAGCATCGGAACAGGGGGAAACACCATATATTTT. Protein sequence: CASIGTGGNTIYF.

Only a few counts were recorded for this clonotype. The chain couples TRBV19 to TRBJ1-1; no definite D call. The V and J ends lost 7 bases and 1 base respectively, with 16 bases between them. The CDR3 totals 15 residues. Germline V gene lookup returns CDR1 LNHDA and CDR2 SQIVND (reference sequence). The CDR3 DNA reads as TGTGCCAGTAAAACGGCTCTTTACCCGAACACTGAAGCTTTCTTT. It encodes CASKTALYPNTEAFF.

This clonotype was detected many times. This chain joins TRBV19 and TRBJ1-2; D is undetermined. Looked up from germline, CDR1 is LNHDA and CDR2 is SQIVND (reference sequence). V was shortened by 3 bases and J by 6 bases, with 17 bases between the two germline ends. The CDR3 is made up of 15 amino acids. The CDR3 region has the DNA TGTGCCAGTAGTATGGGGTCGGGCAGCCTCCATGGCTACACCTTC. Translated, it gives CASSMGSGSLHGYTF.

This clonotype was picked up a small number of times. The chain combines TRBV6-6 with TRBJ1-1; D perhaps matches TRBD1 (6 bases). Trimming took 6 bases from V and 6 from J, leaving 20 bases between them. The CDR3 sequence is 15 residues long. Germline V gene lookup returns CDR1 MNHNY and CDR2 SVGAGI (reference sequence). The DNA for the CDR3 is TGTGCCAGCAGGATCACCTACAGGGAGGTGTCTGAAGCTTTCTTT. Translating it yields CASRITYREVSEAFF.

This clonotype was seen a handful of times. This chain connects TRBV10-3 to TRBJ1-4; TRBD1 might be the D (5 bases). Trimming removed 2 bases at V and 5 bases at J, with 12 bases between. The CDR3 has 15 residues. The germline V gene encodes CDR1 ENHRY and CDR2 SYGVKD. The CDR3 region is CAISEGRGENEKLFF. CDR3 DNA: TGTGCCATCAGTGAGGGGAGGGGTGAGAATGAAAAACTGTTTTTT.

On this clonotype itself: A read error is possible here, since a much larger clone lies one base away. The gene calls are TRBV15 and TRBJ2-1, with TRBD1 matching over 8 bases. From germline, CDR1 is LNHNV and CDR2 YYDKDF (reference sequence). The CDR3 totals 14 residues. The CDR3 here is CTTSRTGSYNEQFF. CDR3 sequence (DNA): TGTACCACCAGCAGGACAGGGTCCTACAATGAGCAGTTCTTC. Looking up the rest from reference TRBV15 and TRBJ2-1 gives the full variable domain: DAMVIQNPRYQVTQFGKPVTLSCSQTLNHNVMYWYQQKSSQAPKLLFHYYDKDFNNEADTPDNFQSRRPNTSFCFLDIRSPGLGDTAMYLCTTSRTGSYNEQFFGPGTRLTVL.

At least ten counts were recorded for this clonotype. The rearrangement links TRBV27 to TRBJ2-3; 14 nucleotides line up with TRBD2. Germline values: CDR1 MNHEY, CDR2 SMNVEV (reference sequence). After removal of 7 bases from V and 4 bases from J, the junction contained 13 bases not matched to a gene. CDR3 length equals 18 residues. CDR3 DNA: TGTGCCAGCACGGGGACTAGCGGGAGAATAAGGGGAGCAGATACGCAGTATTTT. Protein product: CASTGTSGRIRGADTQYF.

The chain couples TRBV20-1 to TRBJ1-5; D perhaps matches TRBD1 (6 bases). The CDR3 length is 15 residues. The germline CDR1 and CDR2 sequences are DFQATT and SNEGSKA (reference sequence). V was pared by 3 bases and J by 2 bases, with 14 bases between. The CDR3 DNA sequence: TGCAGTGCTAGTAGAGGGGGTCGAGGCAATCAGCCCCAGCATTTT. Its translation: CSASRGGRGNQPQHF.

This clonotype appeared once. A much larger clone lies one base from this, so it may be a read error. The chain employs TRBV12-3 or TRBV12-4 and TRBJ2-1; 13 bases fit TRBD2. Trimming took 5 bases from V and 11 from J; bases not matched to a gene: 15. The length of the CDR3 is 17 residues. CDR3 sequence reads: CASSNGLAGVWGTQQFF. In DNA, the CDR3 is TGTGCCAGCAGTAACGGACTAGCGGGAGTCTGGGGGACTCAGCAGTTCTTC.

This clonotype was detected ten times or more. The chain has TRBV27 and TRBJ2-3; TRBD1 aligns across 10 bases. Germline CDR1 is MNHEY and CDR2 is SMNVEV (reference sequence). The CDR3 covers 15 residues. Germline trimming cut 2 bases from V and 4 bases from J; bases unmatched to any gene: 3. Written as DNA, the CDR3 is TGTGCCAGCAGTTTAGCGGACAGGGGGGCAGATACGCAGTATTTT. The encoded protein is CASSLADRGADTQYF.

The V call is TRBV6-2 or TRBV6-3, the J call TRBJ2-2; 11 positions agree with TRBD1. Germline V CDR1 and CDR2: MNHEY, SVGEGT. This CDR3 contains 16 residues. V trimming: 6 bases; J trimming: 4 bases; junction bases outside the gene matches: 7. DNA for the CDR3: TGTGCCAGCAGAGACCCCGGGACAGGGGGCACCGGGGAGCTGTTTTTT. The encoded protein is CASRDPGTGGTGELFF.

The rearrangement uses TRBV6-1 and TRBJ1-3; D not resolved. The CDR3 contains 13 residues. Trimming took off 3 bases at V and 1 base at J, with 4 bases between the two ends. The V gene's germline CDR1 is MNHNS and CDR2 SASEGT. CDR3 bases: TGTGCCAGCAGTGATCAGTCTGGAAACACCATATATTTT. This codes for CASSDQSGNTIYF.

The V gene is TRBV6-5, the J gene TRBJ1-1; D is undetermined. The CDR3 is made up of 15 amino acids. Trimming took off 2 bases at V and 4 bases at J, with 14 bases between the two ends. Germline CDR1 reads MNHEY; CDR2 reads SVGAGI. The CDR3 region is CASSYVLSGSTEAFF. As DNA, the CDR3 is TGTGCCAGCAGTTACGTTCTTTCGGGAAGCACTGAAGCTTTCTTT.

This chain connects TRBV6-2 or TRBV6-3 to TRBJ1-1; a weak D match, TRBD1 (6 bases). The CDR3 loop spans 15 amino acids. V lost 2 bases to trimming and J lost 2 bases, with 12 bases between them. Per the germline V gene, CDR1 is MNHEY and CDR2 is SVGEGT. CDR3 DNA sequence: TGTGCCAGCAGTTACCCTCGGACAGACAACACTGAAGCTTTCTTT. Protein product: CASSYPRTDNTEAFF.

CDR3 loop: CATSRDPTGQGASDTQYF. Written as DNA, the CDR3 is TGTGCCACCAGCAGAGATCCAACGGGACAGGGGGCCTCAGATACGCAGTATTTT. The chain combines TRBV15 with TRBJ2-3, with 12 bases aligning to TRBD1. Looked up from germline, CDR1 is LNHNV and CDR2 is YYDKDF (reference sequence). The CDR3 length is 18 residues. Unmatched junction bases numbered 8, after V lost 0 bases and J lost 4 bases. Variable domain in full (rest from reference TRBV15 and TRBJ2-3): DAMVIQNPRYQVTQFGKPVTLSCSQTLNHNVMYWYQQKSSQAPKLLFHYYDKDFNNEADTPDNFQSRRPNTSFCFLDIRSPGLGDTAMYLCATSRDPTGQGASDTQYFGPGTRLTVL.

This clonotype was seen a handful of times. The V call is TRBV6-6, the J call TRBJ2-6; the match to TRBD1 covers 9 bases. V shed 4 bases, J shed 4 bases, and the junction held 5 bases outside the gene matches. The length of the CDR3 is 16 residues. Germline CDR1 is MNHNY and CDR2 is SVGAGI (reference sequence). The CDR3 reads CASSSGTGLGANVLTF. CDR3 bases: TGTGCCAGCAGTTCCGGGACAGGGTTGGGGGCCAACGTCCTGACTTTC.

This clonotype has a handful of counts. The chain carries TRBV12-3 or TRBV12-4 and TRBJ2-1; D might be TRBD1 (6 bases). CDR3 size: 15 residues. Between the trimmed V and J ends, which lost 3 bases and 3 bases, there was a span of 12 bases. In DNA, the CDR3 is TGTGCCAGCAGTTTTGGGGGCGCGGACTACAATGAGCAGTTCTTC. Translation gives CASSFGGADYNEQFF.

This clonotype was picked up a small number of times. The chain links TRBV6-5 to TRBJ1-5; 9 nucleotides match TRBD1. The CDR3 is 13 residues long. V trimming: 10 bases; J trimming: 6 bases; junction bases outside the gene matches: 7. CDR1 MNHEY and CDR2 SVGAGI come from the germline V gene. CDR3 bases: TGTGCCATCCGGGACAGGGTCGGTCAGCCCCAGCATTTT. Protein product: CAIRDRVGQPQHF.

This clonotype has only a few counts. For the CDR3, the DNA is TGTGCCACCAGCAGCCAGGGTGGCAAAAACATTCAGTACTTC. Its protein product is CATSSQGGKNIQYF. This sequence joins TRBV15 and TRBJ2-4; possibly TRBD1 for D (5 bases). V dropped 3 bases and J dropped 3 bases, with 9 bases sitting between them. The CDR3 runs to 14 residues. Germline CDR1 LNHNV, CDR2 YYDKDF (reference sequence).

The CDR3 bases are TGCGCCAGCAGCCAAGATGGGGGACCGGACACTGAAGCTTTCTTT. Protein sequence: CASSQDGGPDTEAFF. The V and J genes are TRBV4-3 and TRBJ1-1; TRBD1 is a possible D gene (5 bases). There are 15 residues in the CDR3. Germline V gives CDR1 LGHNA, CDR2 YSLEER. V was pared by 0 bases and J by 3 bases, with 11 bases between.

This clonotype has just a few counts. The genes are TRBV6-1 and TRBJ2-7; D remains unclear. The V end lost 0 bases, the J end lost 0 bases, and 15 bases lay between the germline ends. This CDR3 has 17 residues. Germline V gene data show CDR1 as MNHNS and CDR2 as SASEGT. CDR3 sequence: CASSEAPLWGSSYEQYF. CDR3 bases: TGTGCCAGCAGTGAAGCTCCCCTTTGGGGAAGCTCCTACGAGCAGTACTTC.

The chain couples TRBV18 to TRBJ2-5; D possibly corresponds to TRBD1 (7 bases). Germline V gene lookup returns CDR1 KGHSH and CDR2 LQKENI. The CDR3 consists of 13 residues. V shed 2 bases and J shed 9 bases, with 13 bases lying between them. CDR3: CASSPGARGAQYF. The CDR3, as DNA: TGTGCCAGCTCACCAGGGGCCAGGGGGGCCCAGTACTTC.

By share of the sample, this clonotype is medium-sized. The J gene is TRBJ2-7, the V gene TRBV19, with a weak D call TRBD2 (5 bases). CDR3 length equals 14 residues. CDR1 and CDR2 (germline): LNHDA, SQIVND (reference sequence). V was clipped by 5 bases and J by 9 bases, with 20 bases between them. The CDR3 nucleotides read TGTGCCAGTAGTGGAGGACGATCGCCGTCGACGCAGTACTTC. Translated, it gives CASSGGRSPSTQYF.

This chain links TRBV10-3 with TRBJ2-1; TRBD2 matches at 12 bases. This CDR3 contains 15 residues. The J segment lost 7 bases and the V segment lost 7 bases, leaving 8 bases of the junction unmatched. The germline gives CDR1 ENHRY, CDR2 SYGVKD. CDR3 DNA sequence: TGTGCCATCACCACGACTAGCGGGAGAAGGAATGAGCAGTTCTTC. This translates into CAITTTSGRRNEQFF.

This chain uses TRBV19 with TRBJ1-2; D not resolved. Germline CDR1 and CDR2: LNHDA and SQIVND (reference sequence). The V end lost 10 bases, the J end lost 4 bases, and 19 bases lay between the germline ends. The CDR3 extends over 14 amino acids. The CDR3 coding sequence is TGTGCCACCTCTCTACCCGGGGAGCCCTATGGCTACACCTTC. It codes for CATSLPGEPYGYTF.

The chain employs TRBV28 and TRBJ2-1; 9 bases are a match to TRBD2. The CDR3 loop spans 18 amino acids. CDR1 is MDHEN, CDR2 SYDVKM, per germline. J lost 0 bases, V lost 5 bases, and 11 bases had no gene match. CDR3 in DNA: TGTGCCAGCAGTAGGGCCGGGACTAGCACCCACTCCTACAATGAGCAGTTCTTC. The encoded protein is CASSRAGTSTHSYNEQFF.

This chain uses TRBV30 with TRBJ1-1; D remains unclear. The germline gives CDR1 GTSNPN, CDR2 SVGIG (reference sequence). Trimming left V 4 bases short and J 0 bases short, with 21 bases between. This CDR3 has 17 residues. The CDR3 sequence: CAWTYPGGSVMNTEAFF. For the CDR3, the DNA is TGTGCCTGGACCTACCCGGGCGGCTCCGTTATGAACACTGAAGCTTTCTTT.

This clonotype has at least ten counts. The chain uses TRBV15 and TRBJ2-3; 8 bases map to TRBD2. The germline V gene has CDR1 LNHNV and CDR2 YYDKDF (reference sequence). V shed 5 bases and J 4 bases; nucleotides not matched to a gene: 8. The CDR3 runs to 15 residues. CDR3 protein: CATSLGRGGPDTQYF. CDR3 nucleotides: TGTGCCACCAGCCTCGGGAGGGGGGGCCCAGATACGCAGTATTTT.

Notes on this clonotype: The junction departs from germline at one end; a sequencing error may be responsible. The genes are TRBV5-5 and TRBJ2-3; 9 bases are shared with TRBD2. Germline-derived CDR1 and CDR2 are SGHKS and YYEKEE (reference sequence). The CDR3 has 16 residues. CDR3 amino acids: CARSLGSSGGTDTQYF. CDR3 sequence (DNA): TGTGCCAGAAGCTTGGGGTCTAGCGGGGGCACAGATACGCAGTATTTT. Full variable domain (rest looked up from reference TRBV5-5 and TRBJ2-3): DAGVTQSPTHLIKTRGQQVTLRCSPISGHKSVSWYQQVLGQGPQFIFQYYEKEERGRGNFPDRFSARQFPNYSSELNVNALLLGDSALYLCARSLGSSGGTDTQYFGPGTRLTVL.